Listed here is a single T cell receptor beta chain. Its target is not known. This entry is derived from a study of CD4 T cells in relation to SARS-CoV-2 and coronaviruses. Repertoires were generated with immunoSEQ multiplex PCR, while TCRdb's copy carries only in-frame clones and drops some. The sample has about 12,000 clones, less than 70% seen once. CD4+ T cells from unexposed donors were obtained before the COVID-19 pandemic (2011-2018). After about 10 days of culture, CD4+ T cells were isolated. The receptor was isolated from a human donor in good health. Source material: CD4+ T cells from PBMCs, cultured in vitro.

The CDR3 loop reads CASSLTGGNQPQHF. The CDR3 DNA reads TGCGCCAGCAGCCTGACCGGGGGCAATCAGCCCCAGCATTTT. This chain uses TRBV5-1 with TRBJ1-5; D gene uncertain. The CDR3 is 14 amino acids. Germline loops: CDR1 SGHRS, CDR2 YFSETQ. V was cut by 4 bases and J by 2 bases, with 10 bases left in between.